These 22 T cell receptor beta chains originate from one sample sequenced in a study of shared clonotypes between healthy human individuals. TCRdb's table, derived via immunoSEQ multiplex PCR, lists solely in-frame clones and lacks some. The sample carries around 500,000 clones, approximately 84% recorded once. The sample taken for sequencing was PBMCs. These receptor sequences come from a woman in her thirties or forties in good health. Some clones in this sample may be carry-over from other donors' samples.

This sequence joins TRBV9 and TRBJ2-1; 10 positions match TRBD1. Trimming at V came to 3 bases and at J to 9 bases, leaving 3 bases not matched to a gene. CDR1 is SGDLS and CDR2 is YYNGEE in the germline V gene. This CDR3 has 13 amino acids. The CDR3 DNA reads as TGTGCCAGCAGCGCCCGGACAGGGGGTGAGCAGTTCTTC. This codes for CASSARTGGEQFF.

This clone appeared a few times. V usage is TRBV6-1 and J usage is TRBJ1-1; D remains ambiguous. Trimming stripped 6 bases from V and 4 bases from J, with 9 bases between. Germline CDR1 and CDR2: MNHNS and SASEGT. CDR3 size: 12 residues. The CDR3 reads CASSQWVTEAFF. CDR3 DNA: TGTGCCAGCAGCCAGTGGGTCACTGAAGCTTTCTTT.

V is TRBV18 and J is TRBJ2-1; TRBD1 is a possible D gene (6 bases). Germline lookup yields CDR1 KGHSH and CDR2 LQKENI. V dropped 4 bases and J dropped 9 bases, with 13 bases sitting between them. The length of the CDR3 is 13 residues. The CDR3 loop reads CASSREQGIEQFF. The CDR3 region has the DNA TGTGCCAGCTCACGAGAACAGGGCATTGAGCAGTTCTTC.

As regards this clone: One base away lies a much larger clone, so this may be a sequencing read error. V is TRBV6-5 and J is TRBJ1-3; D is unresolved. Between the trimmed V and J ends, which lost 6 bases and 4 bases, there was a span of 13 bases. CDR3 size: 14 residues. Germline CDR1 is MNHEY and CDR2 is SVGAGI. CDR3 nucleotide sequence: TGTGCCAGCAGGACCTACAGCCTCGGAAACACCATATATTTT. Encoded protein: CASRTYSLGNTIYF.

As DNA, the CDR3 is TGTGCCAGCAGCCGATTAGGGAACACTGAAGCTTTCTTT. This codes for CASSRLGNTEAFF. The V call is TRBV5-5, the J call TRBJ1-1; D is unclear. Germline CDR1 SGHKS, CDR2 YYEKEE (reference sequence). The CDR3 runs 13 residues. V gave up 4 bases and J gave up 1 base, with 8 bases separating them.

The chain is built from TRBV15 and TRBJ2-1, with unresolved D. Germline lookup yields CDR1 LNHNV and CDR2 YYDKDF (reference sequence). CDR3 size: 16 residues. Trimming removed 1 base at V and 5 bases at J, with 15 bases between. CDR3 DNA: TGTGCCACCAGCAGAGGATTGCAGCTTGGGGACAATGAGCAGTTCTTC. Protein sequence: CATSRGLQLGDNEQFF.

This clone appeared a single time. J is TRBJ2-7 and V is TRBV30, with 11 bases identical to TRBD2. Germline V gives CDR1 GTSNPN, CDR2 SVGIG (reference sequence). The junction had 7 bases not matched to a gene; V was cut back by 0 bases and J by 0 bases. The CDR3 contains 17 residues. The CDR3 coding sequence is TGTGCCTGGAGTGTAACCCGGACTAGCGGGTTCTCCTACGAGCAGTACTTC. This gives the protein CAWSVTRTSGFSYEQYF. Complete variable domain (other parts from reference TRBV30 and TRBJ2-7): SQTIHQWPATLVQPVGSPLSLECTVEGTSNPNLYWYRQAAGRGLQLLFYSVGIGQISSEVPQNLSASRPQDRQFILSSKKLLLSDSGFYLCAWSVTRTSGFSYEQYFGPGTRLTVT.

The rearrangement links TRBV5-1 to TRBJ2-7; 10 nucleotides match TRBD1. Germline V gives CDR1 SGHRS, CDR2 YFSETQ. With V trimmed by 3 bases and J by 6 bases, 6 bases remained unmatched. The CDR3 extends over 14 amino acids. CDR3 DNA sequence: TGCGCCAGCAGCTCGACAGGGGGCGGGTTCGAGCAGTACTTC. It codes for CASSSTGGGFEQYF. Looking up the rest from reference TRBV5-1 and TRBJ2-7 gives the full variable domain: KAGVTQTPRYLIKTRGQQVTLSCSPISGHRSVSWYQQTPGQGLQFLFEYFSETQRNKGNFPGRFSGRQFSNSRSEMNVSTLELGDSALYLCASSSTGGGFEQYFGPGTRLTVT.

The V and J genes are TRBV4-2 and TRBJ2-7; 10 bases are a match to TRBD2. J was trimmed by 5 bases and V by 4 bases; bases with no gene match: 8. The CDR3 consists of 15 residues. Germline CDR1 and CDR2: LGHNA and YNFKEQ. CDR3 bases: TGTGCCAGCAGCCTCCCCACTAGCGGGAATAACGAGCAGTACTTC. Residues: CASSLPTSGNNEQYF.

The gene calls are TRBV29-1 and TRBJ1-1; no reliable D call. V was trimmed by 2 bases and J by 8 bases, leaving 9 bases between them. The germline CDR1 and CDR2 sequences are SQVTM and ANQGSEA. There are 11 residues in the CDR3. The CDR3 protein is CSVETGSEAFF. The CDR3 DNA reads as TGCAGCGTTGAAACGGGTTCAGAAGCTTTCTTT. The variable domain in full, completed from reference TRBV29-1 and TRBJ1-1, reads SAVISQKPSRDICQRGTSLTIQCQVDSQVTMMFWYRQQPGQSLTLIATANQGSEATYESGFVIDKFPISRPNLTFSTLTVSNMSPEDSSIYLCSVETGSEAFFGQGTRLTVV.

Regarding this clone: A single base is all that separates this from a far larger clone, so a read error is likely. The sample contains more than one DNA sequence encoding this CDR3. This chain connects TRBV5-5 to TRBJ1-4; TRBD1 is a possible D gene (5 bases). Per germline, CDR1 SGHKS and CDR2 YYEKEE (reference sequence). The V end was cut by 3 bases, the J end by 8 bases, with 14 bases between. This CDR3 has 14 residues. CDR3 coding DNA: TGTGCCAGCAGCTCCACGGGGCACAACGAAAAACTGTTTTTT. Its protein is CASSSTGHNEKLFF.

The gene calls are TRBV2 and TRBJ2-7; no reliable D call. This CDR3 is built from 11 residues. V gave up 1 base and J gave up 6 bases, with 4 bases separating them. Germline CDR1 reads SNHLY; CDR2 reads FYNNEI. DNA for the CDR3: TGTGCCAGCAGTGAAGTGCTCGAGCAGTACTTC. Its protein product is CASSEVLEQYF.

The CDR3 region is CASSLQLPLAGGNTGELFF. CDR3 nucleotide sequence: TGTGCCAGCAGTTTACAACTCCCGCTAGCGGGGGGGAACACCGGGGAGCTGTTTTTT. The chain links TRBV28 to TRBJ2-2, with 11 positions matching TRBD2. This CDR3 is 19 amino acids long. V shed 2 bases and J 1 base; nucleotides not matched to a gene: 9. The germline V gene encodes CDR1 MDHEN and CDR2 SYDVKM.

The chain joins TRBV11-2 to TRBJ2-7; 7 nucleotides align to TRBD1. Germline V gives CDR1 SGHAT, CDR2 FQNNGV. The CDR3 has 17 amino acids. With 1 base clipped from V and 6 bases from J, the junction kept 15 bases outside the gene matches. DNA of the CDR3: TGTGCCAGCAGCTTAGCATCCGTCCGACAGGGATACGTCGAGCAGTACTTC. Translation: CASSLASVRQGYVEQYF.

The chain has TRBV4-2 and TRBJ1-2, with D unresolved. Trimming removed 3 bases from V and 8 bases from J, with 13 bases in between. Germline V gives CDR1 LGHNA, CDR2 YNFKEQ. This CDR3 has 13 residues. The CDR3 region has the DNA TGTGCCAGCAGCCAGAGTCCCGGTTACGGCTACACCTTC. Its protein product is CASSQSPGYGYTF.

The chain has TRBV28 and TRBJ2-4; tentatively, D is TRBD1 (6 bases). CDR3 length equals 18 residues. Trimming stripped 2 bases from V and 0 bases from J, with 17 bases between. The germline V gene has CDR1 MDHEN and CDR2 SYDVKM. CDR3 amino acids: CASSLPFRQVLAKNIQYF. The CDR3, as DNA: TGTGCCAGCAGTTTACCGTTCAGACAGGTCCTAGCCAAAAACATTCAGTACTTC.

The J gene is TRBJ2-1, the V gene TRBV5-4; D gene unclear. Per the germline V gene, CDR1 is SGHNT and CDR2 is YYREEE (reference sequence). Trimming pared 1 base from V and 15 bases from J, leaving 14 bases between. The CDR3 runs to 12 residues. The CDR3 bases are TGTGCCAGCAGCTTGCTAGGTGGTAGGTTGTTCTTC. Its translation: CASSLLGGRLFF.

On this clone: Given a far larger clone just one base away, this is likely a sequencing read error. CDR3 nucleotides: TGTGACAGCAGCCCCCGAATCGGGTACGAGCAGTACTTC. It encodes CDSSPRIGYEQYF. This rearrangement joins TRBV11-2 to TRBJ2-7; D is uncertain. Germline V lookup: CDR1 SGHAT, CDR2 FQNNGV. The CDR3 sequence is 13 residues long. Supplemented by reference TRBV11-2 and TRBJ2-7, the full variable domain reads EAGVAQSPRYKIIEKRQSVAFWCNPISGHATLYWYQQILGQGPKLLIQFQNNGVVDDSQLPKDRFSAERLKGVDSTLKIQPAKLEDSAVYLCDSSPRIGYEQYFGPGTRLTVT.

The chain joins TRBV28 to TRBJ1-1; D gene ambiguous. This CDR3 is 12 amino acids long. V lost 8 bases to trimming and J lost 2 bases, with 9 bases between them. The V gene's germline CDR1 is MDHEN and CDR2 SYDVKM. The CDR3 spells CASCSINTEAFF. The CDR3 DNA follows: TGTGCCAGCTGCTCCATAAACACTGAAGCTTTCTTT.

The chain is built from TRBV7-3 and TRBJ2-3, with 7 nucleotides matching TRBD2. This CDR3 region has 13 residues. J lost 4 bases, V lost 4 bases, and 2 bases had no gene match. Germline CDR1 and CDR2: SGHTA and FQGTGA. CDR3 amino acids: CASSSGRADTQYF. The CDR3 DNA is TGTGCCAGCAGCTCAGGGAGGGCAGATACGCAGTATTTT.

The V call is TRBV9, the J call TRBJ2-5; 13 bases are a match to TRBD2. Per the germline V gene, CDR1 is SGDLS and CDR2 is YYNGEE. V was pared by 4 bases and J by 5 bases, with 5 bases of the junction left unmatched. This CDR3 is 15 amino acids long. DNA for the CDR3: TGTGCCAGCAGCTACCGGACTAGCGGGAGTGAGACCCAGTACTTC. It is translated as CASSYRTSGSETQYF.

The rearrangement uses TRBV6-1 and TRBJ2-7, with TRBD2 matching over 8 bases. The V gene's germline CDR1 is MNHNS and CDR2 SASEGT. The CDR3 covers 13 residues. Trimming cost V 7 bases and J 3 bases; bases outside gene matches: 5. The CDR3 DNA reads as TGTGCCAGCACGCTTACTAGCGGCTACGAGCAGTACTTC. Translation: CASTLTSGYEQYF.